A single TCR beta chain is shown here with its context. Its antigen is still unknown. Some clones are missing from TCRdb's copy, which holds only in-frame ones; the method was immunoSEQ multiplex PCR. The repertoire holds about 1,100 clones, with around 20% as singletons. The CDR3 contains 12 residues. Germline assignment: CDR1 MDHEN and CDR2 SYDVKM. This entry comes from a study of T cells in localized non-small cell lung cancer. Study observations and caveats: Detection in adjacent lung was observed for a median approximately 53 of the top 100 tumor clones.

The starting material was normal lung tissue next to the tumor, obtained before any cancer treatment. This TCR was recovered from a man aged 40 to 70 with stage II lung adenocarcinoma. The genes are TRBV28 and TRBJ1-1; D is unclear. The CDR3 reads CVVYGRATEAFF. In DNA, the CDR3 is TGTGTCGTATACGGGAGGGCCACTGAAGCTTTCTTT.